This TCR beta chain comes out of a study of T cell repertoires in cytomegalovirus infection. Across the whole study: CMV infection and matching HLA type were both indicated by public TCR beta signatures. Points from the study as a whole: Carriers of CMV plus the relevant HLA were identified by cumulative public TCR beta family frequency. CMV-specific TCR beta clonotypes restricted by HLA-C were the ones dominating the ex vivo response.

TCRdb reprocessed the reads via MiXCR and lists one record per CDR3 protein. The sample carries some 480,000 distinct CDR3 sequences, 33% recorded once. Of note for this clonotype: Antigen specificity is unknown.

CDR3 length: 22 residues. Trimming stripped 0 bases from V and 5 bases from J, with 29 bases between. The germline V gene encodes CDR1 MGHRA and CDR2 YSYEKL. The receptor was derived from a human donor in good health (CMV status not recorded). Some clones in this sample may be carry-over from other donors' samples. The input for sequencing was cultured PBMCs, taken from culture after CMV antigen stimulation. The V gene is TRBV4-1, the J gene TRBJ2-6; a weak D match, TRBD1 (5 bases). In DNA form, the CDR3 reads TGCGCCAGCAGCCAAGAAAACAAGGGGAAGGGCAGGCCCCCGGTGAGGGCCAACGTCCTGACTTTC. It codes for CASSQENKGKGRPPVRANVLTF.